The entry below gives a single T cell receptor (beta chain) sequence along with its context. This table comes from immunoSEQ multiplex PCR, and its TCRdb copy is limited to in-frame clones, with some not included. The repertoire holds roughly 360,000 clones, with around 87% as singletons. This CDR3 is 14 amino acids long. Germline CDR1 reads KGHDR; CDR2 reads SFDVKD. V shed 7 bases, J shed 3 bases, and the junction held 4 bases outside the gene matches. These data originate in a study of blood T cell repertoires in COVID-19. The receptor was derived from a man under 40 who had recovered from COVID-19. This chain uses TRBV24-1 with TRBJ2-3; TRBD2 matches 9 bases. The source material was PBMCs or T cells enriched from blood (not recorded which). DNA of the CDR3: TGTGCCACCAGCATAAGCGGGGGGACAGATACGCAGTATTTT. This translates into CATSISGGTDTQYF.